The table lists the clone carrying this TCR beta chain with many counts. Antigen: not known. Time point specified: sample taken at primary tumor resection. Material for sequencing was whole RNA from tumor, nontumor lung or frozen PBMC, left unsorted. Every molecule of TCR cDNA had its own unique molecular identifier. TCRdb itself ran the 5' RACE reads through MiXCR, one entry per CDR3 protein. This table holds about 24,000 distinct CDR3 sequences, 8.8% found once. This specimen comes from a study of spatial heterogeneity in lung cancer. Study-wide context: Fewer alpha-chain than beta-chain sequences were consistently detected. General study points: Counts that tracked tumor mutation counts were those of expanded intratumoral alpha and beta TCRs.

Trimming took 3 bases from V and 0 from J, leaving 2 bases between them. CDR1 is SQVTM, CDR2 ANQGSEA, per germline. CDR3 length: 12 residues. The chain carries TRBV29-1 and TRBJ2-2, with D unclear. The sample here was lung tumor tissue, taken at surgery. This TCR was recovered from a male donor with early-stage non-small cell lung cancer. The CDR3 DNA reads as TGCAGCGTTGAGTCGAACACCGGGGAGCTGTTTTTT. It specifies CSVESNTGELFF.